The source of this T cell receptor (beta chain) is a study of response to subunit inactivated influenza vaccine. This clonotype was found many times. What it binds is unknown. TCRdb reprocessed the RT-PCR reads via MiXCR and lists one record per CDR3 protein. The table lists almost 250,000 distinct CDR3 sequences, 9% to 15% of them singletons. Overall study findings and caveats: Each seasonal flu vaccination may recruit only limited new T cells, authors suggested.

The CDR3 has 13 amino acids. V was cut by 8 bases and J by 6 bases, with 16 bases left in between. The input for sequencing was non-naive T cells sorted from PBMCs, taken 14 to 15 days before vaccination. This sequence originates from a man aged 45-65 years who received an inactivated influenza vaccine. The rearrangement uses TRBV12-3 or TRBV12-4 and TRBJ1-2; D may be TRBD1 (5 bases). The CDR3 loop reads CASGTLKADGYTF. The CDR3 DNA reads TGTGCCAGCGGGACTCTTAAGGCCGATGGCTACACCTTC.